The clone carrying this T cell receptor beta chain was observed once. As yet, its antigen is unknown. The data stem from a study of T-cell memory formation after mild COVID-19. Each CDR3 protein gets one entry after TCRdb re-called the 5' RACE reads with MiXCR. Altogether approximately 430,000 distinct CDR3 sequences are present, roughly a quarter being singletons, with the ten largest covering around 13%. CDR3 length: 13 amino acids. Trimming took 3 bases from V and 6 from J; bases not matched to a gene: 2. Germline V gives CDR1 SGHDT, CDR2 YYEEEE. The study's findings and limits: The study found contracting CD4+ clones mainly in CM and EM and contracting CD8+ clones in EMRA.

The source of this sequence is an adult woman who had mild COVID-19 (a few samples of this study predate the infection). Cell type and time point are not known. The sequencing input was PBMCs or a T cell subset sorted from them (not recorded which). The rearrangement uses TRBV5-6 and TRBJ2-1, with 8 positions matching TRBD2. CDR3: CASSSREGNEQFF. For the CDR3, the DNA is TGTGCCAGCAGCTCACGGGAGGGCAATGAGCAGTTCTTC.